A single sample is the source of the 28 T cell receptor beta chains below, sequenced in a study of CD8+CD57+ T cells in acquired aplastic anemia. The sequenced patients had an expansion of CD8+CD57+ cells seen by flow cytometry. TCR beta VDJ and CDR3 profiling used genomic DNA as template. TCRdb passed the reads through MiXCR, listing each CDR3 protein once. Among about 150,000 distinct CDR3 sequences listed, 40% to 65% were seen once. Sequenced sample: sorted CD4+, CD8+, or CD8+CD57+ T cells (not recorded which) from PBMCs. These receptors came from a human donor with aplastic anemia.

V is TRBV3-1 and J is TRBJ1-4; D gene uncertain. Trimming removed 4 bases from V and 8 bases from J, with 14 bases in between. Germline V gene data show CDR1 as LGHDT and CDR2 as YNNKEL (reference sequence). The CDR3 consists of 14 residues. For the CDR3, the DNA is TGTGCCAGCAGCCGAGAATGGGTTACCGAAAAACTGTTTTTT. It encodes CASSREWVTEKLFF.

Details on this clonotype: A read error may explain this, as a much larger clone is one base away. The rearrangement links TRBV12-3 or TRBV12-4 to TRBJ2-5, with D tentatively TRBD2 (6 bases). The CDR3 covers 12 residues. CDR3: CASGGPREAQYF. CDR3 coding DNA: TGTGCCAGCGGAGGGCCCAGAGAGGCCCAGTACTTC.

This clonotype has only a few counts. This chain uses TRBV24-1 with TRBJ2-3; 10 bases align to TRBD2. Germline CDR1 KGHDR, CDR2 SFDVKD. This CDR3 region has 15 residues. V trimming: 4 bases; J trimming: 4 bases; junction bases outside the gene matches: 4. CDR3 coding DNA: TGTGCCACCAGTGACCTACTAGCGGGACCAGATACGCAGTATTTT. Its translation: CATSDLLAGPDTQYF.

Concerning this clonotype: Just one base apart from a much larger clone, this may be a read error. Written as DNA, the CDR3 is TGTGCCAGCAGTCGACAGGGGGCGTGGGAGAACACCGGGGAGCTGTTTTTT. Its protein is CASSRQGAWENTGELFF. The V and J genes are TRBV11-1 and TRBJ2-2; TRBD1 agrees at 10 bases. The germline V gene encodes CDR1 SGHAT and CDR2 FQDESV (reference sequence). V shed 6 bases, J shed 1 base, and the junction held 8 bases outside the gene matches. The CDR3 totals 17 residues.

The genes are TRBV2 and TRBJ1-5; tentatively, D is TRBD1 (5 bases). Trimming removed 4 bases at V and 6 bases at J, with 10 bases between. CDR3 length equals 13 residues. Germline lookup yields CDR1 SNHLY and CDR2 FYNNEI. The CDR3 nucleotides read TGTGCCAGCAGTGGGGGGATCGGTCAGCCCCAGCATTTT. Encoded protein: CASSGGIGQPQHF.

The chain joins TRBV7-9 to TRBJ1-2; the D gene is possibly TRBD1 (6 bases). The V end was cut by 1 base, the J end by 4 bases, with 13 bases between. Germline V CDR1 and CDR2: SEHNR, FQNEAQ (reference sequence). The CDR3 has 15 amino acids. CDR3 DNA: TGTGCCAGCAGCTTAGTTCCGGGGGCAGGCTATGGCTACACCTTC. Translated: CASSLVPGAGYGYTF.

The rearrangement joins TRBV20-1 to TRBJ2-5, with D perhaps TRBD2 (7 bases). Germline V gene sequence: CDR1 DFQATT, CDR2 SNEGSKA (reference sequence). V was trimmed by 4 bases and J by 2 bases, leaving 14 bases between them. CDR3 length: 14 amino acids. CDR3 protein: CSATLGGGQETQYF. The CDR3 nucleotides are TGCAGTGCTACCCTAGGGGGGGGGCAAGAGACCCAGTACTTC.

The chain uses TRBV9 and TRBJ1-6; D not certain. Trimming took 3 bases from V and 6 from J, leaving 10 bases between them. Germline CDR1 and CDR2: SGDLS and YYNGEE. The CDR3 sequence is 14 residues long. CDR3 loop: CASSAMFGNSPLHF. The CDR3 DNA sequence: TGTGCCAGCAGCGCCATGTTCGGTAATTCACCCCTCCACTTT.

This clonotype was observed at least ten times. This sequence joins TRBV7-9 and TRBJ1-2, with 7 bases aligning to TRBD1. Germline V lookup: CDR1 SEHNR, CDR2 FQNEAQ (reference sequence). This CDR3 is built from 15 residues. V gave up 1 base and J gave up 4 bases; unmatched junction bases: 6. The chain's CDR3 is CASSLVGTVTYGYTF. The CDR3 nucleotides read TGTGCCAGCAGCTTAGTAGGGACAGTTACCTATGGCTACACCTTC.

This clonotype was counted ten times or more. The rearrangement joins TRBV6-2 or TRBV6-3 to TRBJ2-5; D uncertain. The CDR3 is 13 amino acids. Trimming removed 2 bases at V and 3 bases at J, with 7 bases between. The germline V gene has CDR1 MNHEY and CDR2 SVGEGT. The CDR3 is CASSYRREETQYF. Written as DNA, the CDR3 is TGTGCCAGCAGTTACCGACGGGAAGAGACCCAGTACTTC.

In its sample, this clonotype was seen many times. This chain links TRBV11-1 with TRBJ2-1, with 8 bases fitting TRBD2. The CDR3 length is 15 residues. V lost 6 bases to trimming and J lost 3 bases; unmatched junction nucleotides: 7. CDR1 SGHAT and CDR2 FQDESV come from the germline V gene (reference sequence). The CDR3 DNA sequence: TGTGCCAGCAGGTTGAGCGGGGGCTACTACAATGAGCAGTTCTTC. Its translation: CASRLSGGYYNEQFF. Full variable domain (outside the CDR3, taken from reference TRBV11-1 and TRBJ2-1): EAEVAQSPRYKITEKSQAVAFWCDPISGHATLYWYRQILGQGPELLVQFQDESVVDDSQLPKDRFSAERLKGVDSTLKIQPAELGDSAMYLCASRLSGGYYNEQFFGPGTRLTVL.

The chain has TRBV25-1 and TRBJ2-7, with 11 bases identical to TRBD1. There are 17 residues in the CDR3. Germline CDR1 is MGHDK and CDR2 is SYGVNS. Trimming cost V 5 bases and J 3 bases; bases outside gene matches: 12. CDR3 protein: CASSPTSGQGVIYEQYF. The CDR3 nucleotides are TGTGCCAGCAGTCCGACGTCGGGACAGGGGGTTATCTACGAGCAGTACTTC.

This clonotype was seen ten or more times. The V gene is TRBV4-3, the J gene TRBJ1-5; 7 bases are a match to TRBD1. J gave up 3 bases and V 4 bases, and 6 bases lay outside the gene matches. The germline gives CDR1 LGHNA, CDR2 YSLEER. The CDR3 length is 15 residues. CDR3 sequence: CASSLGTATNQPQHF. The CDR3 region has the DNA TGCGCCAGCAGCCTCGGGACAGCCACCAATCAGCCCCAGCATTTT.

This clonotype was found many times. This chain links TRBV6-1 with TRBJ2-3; no clear D. The V gene lost 10 bases and the J gene lost 4 bases, with 15 bases spanning the gap. From germline, CDR1 is MNHNS and CDR2 SASEGT. This CDR3 spans 13 amino acids. CDR3 DNA sequence: TGTGCCAACCAGGCTCGTGGCGCAGATACGCAGTATTTT. It specifies CANQARGADTQYF.

This clonotype has more than one count but fewer than ten. CDR3 region: CASSQGGQGATYGYTF. CDR3 nucleotide sequence: TGTGCCAGCAGCCAAGGTGGACAGGGGGCCACCTATGGCTACACCTTC. The V call is TRBV25-1, the J call TRBJ1-2, with 11 bases matching TRBD1. This CDR3 has 16 amino acids. The germline CDR1 and CDR2 sequences are MGHDK and SYGVNS. V lost 6 bases and J lost 4; bases outside the gene matches: 10.

In its sample, this clonotype was seen a few times. This sequence joins TRBV10-3 and TRBJ1-2; 7 positions agree with TRBD1. This CDR3 spans 15 amino acids. From germline, CDR1 is ENHRY and CDR2 SYGVKD. Germline trimming cut 4 bases from V and 0 bases from J; bases unmatched to any gene: 5. CDR3 DNA sequence: TGTGCCATCAGTGGTAGGGACAGTCCTAACTATGGCTACACCTTC. Protein sequence: CAISGRDSPNYGYTF.

The chain has TRBV25-1 and TRBJ2-2; D remains ambiguous. CDR1 MGHDK and CDR2 SYGVNS come from the germline V gene. This CDR3 is built from 14 residues. Trimming removed 3 bases at V and 3 bases at J, with 8 bases between. The DNA for the CDR3 is TGTGCCAGCAGTGATGGTACGCACACCGGGGAGCTGTTTTTT. It translates to CASSDGTHTGELFF.

Concerning this clonotype: Mismatch with germline at one junction end may stem from a read error. The CDR3 DNA sequence: TGTGCCAGCAGCGGGGGTAGGGACACCGATTCACCCCCCCACTTT. Protein sequence: CASSGGRDTDSPPHF. The chain uses TRBV5-8 and TRBJ1-6, with D maybe TRBD1 (6 bases). CDR1 SGHTS and CDR2 YDEGEE come from the germline V gene. CDR3 length: 15 amino acids.

In its sample, this clonotype was seen many times. The CDR3 DNA reads as TGTGCGTCCAGGGGCAGAATCTTCTATGGCTACACCTTC. The encoded protein is CASRGRIFYGYTF. The gene calls are TRBV2 and TRBJ1-2, with a weak D call TRBD1 (6 bases). This CDR3 comprises 13 residues. Germline V gene lookup returns CDR1 SNHLY and CDR2 FYNNEI. Full variable domain (remainder filled in from reference TRBV2 and TRBJ1-2): EPEVTQTPSHQVTQMGQEVILRCVPISNHLYFYWYRQILGQKVEFLVSFYNNEISEKSEIFDDQFSVERPDGSNFTLKIRSTKLEDSAMYFCASRGRIFYGYTFGSGTRLTVV.

This clonotype was detected ten times or more. The chain couples TRBV7-3 to TRBJ2-2; a weak D match, TRBD1 (5 bases). V lost 5 bases, J lost 2 bases, and 15 bases lay in between. The CDR3 has 16 amino acids. Germline V gene lookup returns CDR1 SGHTA and CDR2 FQGTGA. This CDR3 is CASSDPQGRNTGELFF. For the CDR3, the DNA is TGTGCCAGCAGCGACCCCCAGGGCCGTAACACCGGGGAGCTGTTTTTT.

With respect to this clonotype: A read error may produce the germline difference seen at one junction end. V is TRBV7-3 and J is TRBJ2-5; D call uncertain. The CDR3 runs 12 residues. The germline V gene has CDR1 SGHTA and CDR2 FQGTGA. CDR3 amino acids: CASSQEQETQYF. Here the CDR3 DNA reads TGCGCCAGCAGCCAAGAACAGGAGACCCAGTACTTC.

This clonotype was found many times. This chain connects TRBV7-6 to TRBJ2-7; D is ambiguous. The germline CDR1 and CDR2 sequences are SGHVS and FNYEAQ. This CDR3 comprises 13 residues. The V and J ends lost 1 base and 1 base respectively, with 5 bases between them. CDR3 nucleotides: TGTGCCAGCAGCTTAGGGGCGTCCTACGAGCAGTACTTC. This gives the protein CASSLGASYEQYF.

This clonotype was seen repeatedly, ten times or more. J is TRBJ1-6 and V is TRBV24-1; D is ambiguous. The CDR3 totals 17 residues. Trimming shortened V by 9 bases and J by 7 bases, and 24 bases separated the two germline ends. Germline loops: CDR1 KGHDR, CDR2 SFDVKD. In DNA form, the CDR3 reads TGTGCCACCGTCTCACGTGGGAGGAGAGAGGCAAATTCACCCCTCCACTTT. It is translated as CATVSRGRREANSPLHF.

As regards this clonotype: This may be a read error, as it is one base from a much larger clone. The chain has TRBV7-8 and TRBJ2-2; the D gene is possibly TRBD2 (5 bases). The CDR3 extends over 16 amino acids. Germline V gene data show CDR1 as SGHVS and CDR2 as FQNEAQ. The chain's CDR3 is CASSSRRIPNAGELFF. Written as DNA, the CDR3 is TGTGCCAGCAGCTCCAGGAGGATCCCGAACGCCGGGGAGCTGTTTTTT.

This clonotype has ten or more counts. The rearrangement joins TRBV5-1 to TRBJ2-1; a weak D match, TRBD2 (7 bases). The CDR3 contains 15 residues. Deletions cut 0 bases from V and 2 bases from J, with 9 bases between. Looked up from germline, CDR1 is SGHRS and CDR2 is YFSETQ. The CDR3 bases are TGCGCCAGCAGCTTGGACGGGGGGCCCTACAATGAGCAGTTCTTC. Amino acid sequence: CASSLDGGPYNEQFF.

This clonotype has at least ten counts. V and J are TRBV9 and TRBJ2-1, with a possible D match to TRBD1 (5 bases). Germline CDR1 and CDR2: SGDLS and YYNGEE. The CDR3 totals 15 residues. Trimming stripped 0 bases from V and 6 bases from J, with 13 bases between. CDR3 sequence (DNA): TGTGCCAGCAGCGTAGGTGGGGCCGGCGGCAATGAGCAGTTCTTC. Translation: CASSVGGAGGNEQFF.

This clonotype was seen a few times. This rearrangement joins TRBV29-1 to TRBJ1-2; D is possibly TRBD1 (5 bases). Per germline, CDR1 SQVTM and CDR2 ANQGSEA. The CDR3 totals 14 residues. V was trimmed by 1 base and J by 5 bases, leaving 14 bases between them. CDR3: CSVEASDRGYGYTF. The CDR3 DNA sequence: TGCAGCGTTGAAGCCTCAGACAGAGGATATGGCTACACCTTC.

At least ten counts were recorded for this clonotype. The chain joins TRBV3-2 to TRBJ2-5; TRBD1, the table's D call, was not compared with the DNA. TRBV3-2 is labeled a pseudogene. The CDR3 runs 15 residues. The CDR3, as DNA: TGTGCCAGCAGCCAAGAGAGGGACAGACAAGAGACCCAGTACTTC. It translates to CASSQERDRQETQYF.